This T cell receptor (beta chain) was captured in a study of Ad26.COV2.S vaccination and SARS-CoV-2 variants. Across the whole study: The study gave Ad26.COV2.S intramuscularly, once or twice 56 days apart.

Method: immunoSEQ multiplex PCR; TCRdb's copy keeps in-frame clones and lacks some. The sample lists roughly 700,000 clones; more than 80% were seen once. The V gene lost 0 bases and the J gene lost 0 bases, with 15 bases spanning the gap. CDR1 LNHDA and CDR2 SQIVND come from the germline V gene (reference sequence). CDR3 length: 18 amino acids. The treatment denotes: around 19 received Ad26.COV2.S at low or high dose, single or two shots; about 5 received placebo; per-sample allocation not given. After the first vaccine or placebo injection, samples were drawn on day 63. The sample consisted of peripheral blood, taken in a trial of Ad26.COV2.S vaccine versus placebo. The gene calls are TRBV19 and TRBJ1-5; D is undetermined. The sequence was collected from a person aged 18-60 years who received the Ad26.COV2.S COVID-19 vaccine or a placebo. This chain's CDR3 is CASSIEAGGPNSNQPQHF. The DNA for the CDR3 is TGTGCCAGTAGTATAGAGGCTGGAGGCCCAAATAGCAATCAGCCCCAGCATTTT.